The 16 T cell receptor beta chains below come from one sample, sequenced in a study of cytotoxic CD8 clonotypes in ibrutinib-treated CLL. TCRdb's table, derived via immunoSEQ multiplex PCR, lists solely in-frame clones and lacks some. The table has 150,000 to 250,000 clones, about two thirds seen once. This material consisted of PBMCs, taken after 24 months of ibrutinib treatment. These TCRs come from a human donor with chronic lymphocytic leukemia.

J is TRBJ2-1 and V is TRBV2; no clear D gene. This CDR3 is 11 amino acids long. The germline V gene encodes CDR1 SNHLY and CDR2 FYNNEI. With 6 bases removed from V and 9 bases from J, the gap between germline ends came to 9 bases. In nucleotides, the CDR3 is TGTGCCAGCAGACCGGTAGGTGAGCAGTTCTTC. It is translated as CASRPVGEQFF.

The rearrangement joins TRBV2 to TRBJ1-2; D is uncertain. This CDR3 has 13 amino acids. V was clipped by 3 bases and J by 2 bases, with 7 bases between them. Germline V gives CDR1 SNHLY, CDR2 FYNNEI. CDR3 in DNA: TGTGCCAGCAGTGATGGGAGAAACTATGGCTACACCTTC. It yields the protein CASSDGRNYGYTF. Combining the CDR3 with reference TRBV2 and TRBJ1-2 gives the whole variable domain EPEVTQTPSHQVTQMGQEVILRCVPISNHLYFYWYRQILGQKVEFLVSFYNNEISEKSEIFDDQFSVERPDGSNFTLKIRSTKLEDSAMYFCASSDGRNYGYTFGSGTRLTVV.

CDR3 DNA: TGTGCCAGCAGGGGCCTAGCGGTCGAGACCCAGTACTTC. Translating gives CASRGLAVETQYF. This chain uses TRBV5-8 with TRBJ2-5; the match to TRBD2 covers 7 bases. With V trimmed by 5 bases and J by 5 bases, 6 bases remained unmatched. The germline V gene encodes CDR1 SGHTS and CDR2 YDEGEE. The CDR3 contains 13 residues.

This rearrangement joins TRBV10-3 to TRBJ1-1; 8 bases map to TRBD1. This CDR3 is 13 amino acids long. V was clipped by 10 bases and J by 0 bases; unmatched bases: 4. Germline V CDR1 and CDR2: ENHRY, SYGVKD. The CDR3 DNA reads TGTGCCAGCCGACAGGGGCTGAACACTGAAGCTTTCTTT. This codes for CASRQGLNTEAFF.

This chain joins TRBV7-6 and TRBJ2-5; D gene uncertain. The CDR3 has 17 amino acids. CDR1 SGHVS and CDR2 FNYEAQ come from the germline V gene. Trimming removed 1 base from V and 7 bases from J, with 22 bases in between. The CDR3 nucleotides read TGTGCCAGCAGCTTAGTCCCTCAATTGGACCGTCCGGGGACCCAGTACTTC. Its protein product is CASSLVPQLDRPGTQYF.

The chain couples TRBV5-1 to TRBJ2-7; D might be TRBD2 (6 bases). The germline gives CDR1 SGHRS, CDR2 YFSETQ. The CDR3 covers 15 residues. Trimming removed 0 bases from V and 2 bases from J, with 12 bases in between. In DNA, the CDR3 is TGCGCCAGCAGCTTGGTGCGGGAAGGGCCCTACGAGCAGTACTTC. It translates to CASSLVREGPYEQYF.

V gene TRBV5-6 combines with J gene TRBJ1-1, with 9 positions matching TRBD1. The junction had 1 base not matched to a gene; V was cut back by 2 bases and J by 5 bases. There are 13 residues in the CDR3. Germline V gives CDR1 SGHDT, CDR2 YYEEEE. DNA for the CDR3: TGTGCCAGCAGCTTACAGGGGGCGACTGAAGCTTTCTTT. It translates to CASSLQGATEAFF.

In nucleotides, the CDR3 is TGTGCCAGCAGCGTAGGGGGGTCCCAGACCTACGAGCAGTACTTC. This translates into CASSVGGSQTYEQYF. V gene TRBV9 combines with J gene TRBJ2-7; possibly TRBD1 or TRBD2 for D (5 bases each). Germline values: CDR1 SGDLS, CDR2 YYNGEE. V was shortened by 0 bases and J by 2 bases, with 12 bases between the two germline ends. The CDR3 has 15 residues.

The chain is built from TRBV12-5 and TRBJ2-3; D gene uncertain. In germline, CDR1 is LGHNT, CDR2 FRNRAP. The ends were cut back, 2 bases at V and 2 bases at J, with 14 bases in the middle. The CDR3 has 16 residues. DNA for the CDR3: TGTGCTAGTGGTTTGCAACGGGCAGCATTCACAGATACGCAGTATTTT. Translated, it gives CASGLQRAAFTDTQYF. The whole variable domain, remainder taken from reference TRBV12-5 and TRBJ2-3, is DARVTQTPRHKVTEMGQEVTMRCQPILGHNTVFWYRQTMMQGLELLAYFRNRAPLDDSGMPKDRFSAEMPDATLATLKIQPSEPRDSAVYFCASGLQRAAFTDTQYFGPGTRLTVL.

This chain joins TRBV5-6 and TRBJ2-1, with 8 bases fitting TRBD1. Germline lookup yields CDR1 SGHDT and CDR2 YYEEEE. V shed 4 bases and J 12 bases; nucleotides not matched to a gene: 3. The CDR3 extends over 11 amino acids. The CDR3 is CASSRQGAQFF. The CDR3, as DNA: TGTGCCAGCAGCCGGCAGGGGGCGCAGTTCTTC.

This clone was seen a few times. The CDR3 nucleotides are TGCGCCAGCAGCGAGGGAACTGGCAGCCGCAATCAGCCCCAGCATTTT. Protein product: CASSEGTGSRNQPQHF. The chain uses TRBV5-1 and TRBJ1-5; no firm D call. Germline-derived CDR1 and CDR2 are SGHRS and YFSETQ. Deletions cut 4 bases from V and 2 bases from J, with 16 bases between. The CDR3 extends over 16 amino acids.

CDR3 in amino acids: CAWRPGPRVAFF. The CDR3 coding sequence is TGTGCCTGGAGACCAGGGCCCCGGGTAGCTTTCTTT. The chain joins TRBV30 to TRBJ1-1, with D tentatively TRBD1 (5 bases). Trimming pared 3 bases from V and 10 bases from J, leaving 15 bases between. CDR1 and CDR2 from the germline V gene are GTSNPN and SVGIG (reference sequence). The CDR3 extends over 12 amino acids.

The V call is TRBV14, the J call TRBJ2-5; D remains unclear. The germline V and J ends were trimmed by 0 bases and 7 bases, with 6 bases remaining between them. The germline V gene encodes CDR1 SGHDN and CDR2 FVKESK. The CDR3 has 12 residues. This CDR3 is CASSQEGWTQYF. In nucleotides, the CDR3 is TGTGCCAGCAGCCAAGAGGGTTGGACCCAGTACTTC.

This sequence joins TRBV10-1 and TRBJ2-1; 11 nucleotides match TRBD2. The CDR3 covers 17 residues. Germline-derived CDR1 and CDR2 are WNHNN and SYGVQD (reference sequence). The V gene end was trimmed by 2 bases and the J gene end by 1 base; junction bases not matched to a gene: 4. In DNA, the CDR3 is TGCGCCAGCAGTGAGGCTAGCGGGAGGTCGTCCTACAATGAGCAGTTCTTC. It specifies CASSEASGRSSYNEQFF.

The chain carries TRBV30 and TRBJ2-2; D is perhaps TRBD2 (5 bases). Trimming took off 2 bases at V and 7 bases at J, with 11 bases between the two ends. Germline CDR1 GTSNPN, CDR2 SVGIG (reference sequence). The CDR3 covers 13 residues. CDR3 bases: TGTGCCTGGAGTTGGTACCGGGACGGGGAGCTGTTTTTT. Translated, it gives CAWSWYRDGELFF.

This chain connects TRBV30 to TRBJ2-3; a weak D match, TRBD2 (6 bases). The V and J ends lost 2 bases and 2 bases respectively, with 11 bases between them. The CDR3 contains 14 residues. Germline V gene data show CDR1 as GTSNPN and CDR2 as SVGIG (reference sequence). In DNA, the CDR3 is TGTGCCTGGAGTACGGGAGTGATCACAGATACGCAGTATTTT. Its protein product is CAWSTGVITDTQYF.